This TCR beta chain was observed in a study of blood T cell repertoires in COVID-19 (dated by TCRdb to 2020 to 2022). Notes on the research overall: The collaborator samples originated in the United States, Italy and Spain and spanned the acute and convalescent phases of COVID-19. The material from the prospective study consisted of cDNA or gDNA derived from T cells, B-cell-depleted T cells, or PBMCs. Deeply sampled blood TCRbeta repertoires from subjects exposed to, actively infected with, or recovered from COVID-19 were included in the dataset. HLA class I and class II types, where available, came from metadata supplied by the sample provider rather than from assay-based typing. Nearly every sample came with metadata listing a de-identified subject ID, COVID-19 status, age in years and sex. Samples were obtained from the ongoing ImmuneRACE study (first 160 participants) and from about 1,300 subjects provided by 6 global collaborators. A freely available public database, intended as a resource for researchers studying the immune response to SARS-CoV-2, is where the repertoires were released. Paper-wide results and their limitations: The quantity of clinical and demographic metadata differed by source and by participant and was supplied without curation.

In the case of this clone: The antigen it recognizes is unknown. Base qualities are not provided; no much larger clone lies one nucleotide away.

The collaborating institutions used their own protocols to collect whole blood in K2EDTA tubes. For TCRbeta analysis, collaborators shipped samples in one of three forms: frozen whole blood, isolated PBMCs, or DNA extracted from either of those sample types. Taken from cysteine to phenylalanine, the CDR3 has 14 residues. Solely the CDR3 DNA is kept, with 42 bases framed from the first base. In the germline V gene, CDR1 corresponds to MDHEN and CDR2 to SYDVKM. The germline V end is reduced by 6 bases and the J end by 3 bases; junction bases left unmatched: 4. The immunoSEQ Assay, a bias-controlled multiplex PCR, was used to amplify TCRbeta CDR3 regions from genomic DNA. For the original study's pipeline: The number of nucleated cells in each sample was estimated from the amplification of reference gene primers within the assay. To quantify the absolute abundance of each unique TCRbeta CDR3 rearrangement, sequence reads were collapsed and filtered. For each sample, productive Simpson clonality was calculated as the square root of Simpson's diversity index over productive rearrangements. TCRdb re-hosts the immuneACCESS table, in-frame sequences only. Its copies lack some clones; in the studies checked, an unresolved V gene accounts for under half of them, and the cause for the rest is not known. Clone size and the V and J calls come from that table; the DNA yielded D and trimming. In all, the sample holds 70,000 to 100,000 clones, and 88% of those were seen once. Of the sample, around 4.9% falls within the top ten clones.

The specimen was peripheral blood. Rearrangement joined TRBV28 to TRBJ2-3; 9 central nucleotides agree with TRBD1. This TCR derives from a woman at least 80 years old with active COVID-19. At the DNA level, the sequence is TGTGCCAGCAGCAGGGACAGGGAGACAGATACGCAGTATTTT. It translates as CASSRDRETDTQYF.